A single sample gave rise to the 11 T cell receptor beta chains below, sequenced in a study of CD8+ T cells in alopecia areata. Sample treatment: oral pan-JAK inhibitor, 5-10 mg twice daily. RNA extraction was followed by reverse transcription into cDNA, which acted as the sequencing template. The assay was immunoSEQ multiplex PCR, and TCRdb's table has in-frame clones only and misses some. The sample gives more than 150,000 clones, 51% of which show up once; roughly 9.1% is in the top ten. Sequenced material: CD8+ T cells sorted from blood, taken around week 54, from a patient treated with tofacitinib. Every receptor here comes from a human donor with alopecia areata.

The J gene is TRBJ2-1, the V gene TRBV7-3; 7 bases fit TRBD2. Germline V CDR1 and CDR2: SGHTA, FQGTGA. V lost 2 bases to trimming and J lost 4 bases; unmatched junction nucleotides: 5. The CDR3 loop spans 15 amino acids. CDR3 nucleotide sequence: TGTGCCAGCAGCTTATCAGCGGGGTCATACAATGAGCAGTTCTTC. It encodes CASSLSAGSYNEQFF.

This clone has just a few counts. The chain employs TRBV7-9 and TRBJ1-4; TRBD1 agrees at 9 bases. The germline V gene has CDR1 SEHNR and CDR2 FQNEAQ (reference sequence). J lost 5 bases, V lost 5 bases, and 3 bases had no gene match. The CDR3 extends over 14 amino acids. Here the CDR3 reads CASSTGTGNEKLFF. CDR3 DNA sequence: TGTGCCAGCAGCACGGGGACAGGGAATGAAAAACTGTTTTTT.

This clone came up a few times. V usage is TRBV5-1 and J usage is TRBJ2-1; 8 bases map to TRBD1. With V trimmed by 4 bases and J by 10 bases, 13 bases remained unmatched. The CDR3 is 15 residues long. Germline CDR1 is SGHRS and CDR2 is YFSETQ. The CDR3 here is CASSQGQGPQWEQFF. For the CDR3, the DNA is TGCGCCAGCAGCCAAGGACAGGGTCCACAATGGGAGCAGTTCTTC. The whole variable domain, filled in from reference TRBV5-1 and TRBJ2-1, reads KAGVTQTPRYLIKTRGQQVTLSCSPISGHRSVSWYQQTPGQGLQFLFEYFSETQRNKGNFPGRFSGRQFSNSRSEMNVSTLELGDSALYLCASSQGQGPQWEQFFGPGTRLTVL.

This clone has a handful of counts. The V and J genes are TRBV13 and TRBJ1-2; D might be TRBD1 (6 bases). The V gene lost 5 bases and the J gene lost 10 bases, with 14 bases spanning the gap. CDR3 length: 12 amino acids. Germline V gene sequence: CDR1 PRHDT, CDR2 FYEKMQ (reference sequence). The chain's CDR3 is CASSQETGFYTF. In DNA form, the CDR3 reads TGTGCCAGCAGCCAAGAAACAGGGTTCTACACCTTC.

The V call is TRBV4-1, the J call TRBJ1-4, with D possibly being TRBD1 (6 bases). Germline lookup yields CDR1 MGHRA and CDR2 YSYEKL. V lost 1 base to trimming and J lost 5 bases, with 11 bases between them. The CDR3 extends over 15 amino acids. The CDR3 coding sequence is TGCGCCAGCAGCCAAGCGAGGGGGAACAATGAAAAACTGTTTTTT. Protein: CASSQARGNNEKLFF.

The chain couples TRBV9 to TRBJ1-2; 7 bases map to TRBD1. Trimming cost V 3 bases and J 4 bases; bases outside gene matches: 12. Germline loops: CDR1 SGDLS, CDR2 YYNGEE. This CDR3 comprises 16 residues. CDR3 nucleotides: TGTGCCAGCAGCGCCCCCCGGGACAGAGAACCCTATGGCTACACCTTC. Encoded protein: CASSAPRDREPYGYTF. The whole variable domain, remainder taken from reference TRBV9 and TRBJ1-2, is DSGVTQTPKHLITATGQRVTLRCSPRSGDLSVYWYQQSLDQGLQFLIQYYNGEERAKGNILERFSAQQFPDLHSELNLSSLELGDSALYFCASSAPRDREPYGYTFGSGTRLTVV.

This clone came up a few times. V gene TRBV6-5 combines with J gene TRBJ2-1, with a weak D call TRBD1 (6 bases). Trimming cost V 1 base and J 4 bases, with 14 bases left between them. This CDR3 has 16 residues. Germline lookup yields CDR1 MNHEY and CDR2 SVGAGI. The CDR3 loop reads CASSYWTEGSYNEQFF. The CDR3 DNA sequence: TGTGCCAGCAGTTACTGGACAGAAGGATCTTACAATGAGCAGTTCTTC.

In its sample, this clone was seen a few times. Other DNA sequences in this specimen translate into the identical CDR3. V and J are TRBV27 and TRBJ1-5; D gene uncertain. The CDR3 sequence is 14 residues long. Germline-derived CDR1 and CDR2 are MNHEY and SMNVEV (reference sequence). Trimming removed 0 bases at V and 3 bases at J, with 6 bases between. The CDR3, as DNA: TGTGCCAGCAGTTTATCAGGGTCCAATCAGCCCCAGCATTTT. Protein: CASSLSGSNQPQHF.

The V and J genes are TRBV6-5 and TRBJ2-7, with TRBD2 matching over 8 bases. The CDR3 extends over 15 amino acids. The V segment lost 8 bases and the J segment 3 bases; nucleotides outside the gene matches: 12. Germline values: CDR1 MNHEY, CDR2 SVGAGI. CDR3 sequence (DNA): TGTGCCAGCCAGCCCACGGGGGGGACCTACTACGAGCAGTACTTC. Translated, it gives CASQPTGGTYYEQYF.

There are a few counts of this clone. The chain recombines TRBV11-2 with TRBJ2-7; D possibly matches TRBD1 or TRBD2 (5 bases each). The CDR3 contains 14 residues. The germline V and J ends were trimmed by 4 bases and 5 bases, with 15 bases remaining between them. Germline values: CDR1 SGHAT, CDR2 FQNNGV. CDR3 loop: CASSSRARGHEQYF. The DNA for the CDR3 is TGTGCCAGCAGCTCCCGGGCCCGGGGCCACGAGCAGTACTTC.

This clone was observed a few times. The J gene is TRBJ2-6, the V gene TRBV5-4; D call uncertain. Trimming removed 0 bases at V and 6 bases at J, with 4 bases between. Germline V CDR1 and CDR2: SGHNT, YYREEE (reference sequence). There are 13 residues in the CDR3. The chain's CDR3 is CASSLGEANVLTF. DNA for the CDR3: TGTGCCAGCAGCTTGGGTGAGGCCAACGTCCTGACTTTC.